Below, one TCR beta chain is given with its context. As yet, its antigen is unknown. This entry comes from a study of radiotherapy plus CTLA-4 blockade in lung cancer. Study-wide findings and caveats: Expansion in blood of tumor-derived TCR clones was seen after radiotherapy plus ipilimumab.

Germline CDR1 MDHEN, CDR2 SYDVKM. Unmatched junction bases numbered 13, after V lost 4 bases and J lost 1 base. The CDR3 is 18 amino acids. Libraries were prepared by immunoSEQ multiplex PCR; TCRdb keeps only in-frame clonotypes and omits some of them. Found here are 90,000 to 100,000 clones, approximately 82% of them singletons; the top ten hold about 26%. This receptor was obtained from a human donor with non-small cell lung cancer that progressed on radiotherapy plus ipilimumab. The sample was peripheral blood, taken from a patient treated with radiotherapy plus ipilimumab. This rearrangement joins TRBV28 to TRBJ2-7; TRBD1 agrees at 10 bases. The CDR3 DNA reads TGTGCCAGCAGTTCCCTTTTTCGGGGACAGGGGCTATCCTACGAGCAGTACTTC. Its protein is CASSSLFRGQGLSYEQYF. Supplemented by reference TRBV28 and TRBJ2-7, the full variable domain reads DVKVTQSSRYLVKRTGEKVFLECVQDMDHENMFWYRQDPGLGLRLIYFSYDVKMKEKGDIPEGYSVSREKKERFSLILESASTNQTSMYLCASSSLFRGQGLSYEQYFGPGTRLTVT.